What follows are 18 T cell receptor beta chains derived from one specimen sequenced in a study of human T cells and chemical hapten exposure. The time point denotes: pre-sensitization, week 0. Treatment indicated: therapeutic diphenylcyclopropenone sensitization with weekly scalp DPC. A single record per CDR3 protein comes from TCRdb applying MiXCR to the RACE reads. The table records fewer than 200,000 distinct CDR3 sequences, 30% of them present only once. Here the sequenced sample was whole blood, taken in connection with sensitization to the hapten diphenylcyclopropenone (DPC). The receptors were gathered from a woman aged 25 to 39 with alopecia areata. Some clones in this sample may be carry-over from other donors' samples.

This clonotype turned up a few times. In DNA, the CDR3 is TGTGCCAGCAGTTGGGGGGGGCTCCCGGAGCAGTTCTTC. Translating it yields CASSWGGLPEQFF. This chain connects TRBV28 to TRBJ2-1, with D possibly being TRBD2 (7 bases). Looked up from germline, CDR1 is MDHEN and CDR2 is SYDVKM. The CDR3 has 13 residues. The ends were cut back, 4 bases at V and 10 bases at J, with 14 bases in the middle.

The sample holds a few counts of this clonotype. The CDR3 here is CASIIGETQYF. The CDR3 nucleotides are TGTGCCAGCATCATAGGGGAGACCCAGTACTTC. The chain is built from TRBV2 and TRBJ2-5; D is undetermined. With 7 bases removed from V and 5 bases from J, the gap between germline ends came to 8 bases. This CDR3 is 11 amino acids long. Germline values: CDR1 SNHLY, CDR2 FYNNEI.

The chain links TRBV7-2 to TRBJ2-1; no clear D. The CDR3 extends over 16 amino acids. V was shortened by 2 bases and J by 6 bases, with 17 bases between the two germline ends. From germline, CDR1 is SGHTA and CDR2 FQGNSA. The CDR3, as DNA: TGTGCCAGCAGCTTACAGTTGGTTGCGGCGATCAATGAGCAGTTCTTC. This translates into CASSLQLVAAINEQFF.

A few counts support this clonotype. The chain joins TRBV4-3 to TRBJ2-2; D possibly uses TRBD1 or TRBD2 (5 bases each). The germline V gene has CDR1 LGHNA and CDR2 YSLEER. This CDR3 is 13 amino acids long. Trimming took 8 bases from V and 3 from J, leaving 10 bases between them. The CDR3 loop reads CASSRGDTGELFF. In DNA form, the CDR3 reads TGCGCCAGCTCTCGAGGGGACACCGGGGAGCTGTTTTTT.

The chain carries TRBV4-2 and TRBJ2-1; possibly TRBD2 for D (5 bases). CDR1 and CDR2 (germline): LGHNA, YNFKEQ. CDR3 length: 16 residues. Trimming shortened V by 0 bases and J by 0 bases, and 9 bases separated the two germline ends. The CDR3 spells CASSQDEGLSYNEQFF. DNA for the CDR3: TGTGCCAGCAGCCAAGATGAGGGTCTCTCCTACAATGAGCAGTTCTTC.

This rearrangement joins TRBV27 to TRBJ2-3, with D possibly matching TRBD2 (5 bases). The V end lost 2 bases, the J end lost 5 bases, and 11 bases lay between the germline ends. The CDR3 is made up of 14 amino acids. The germline V gene has CDR1 MNHEY and CDR2 SMNVEV (reference sequence). The CDR3 protein is CASSLRGSGDTQYF. The CDR3 DNA sequence: TGTGCCAGCAGTTTACGAGGGAGTGGAGATACGCAGTATTTT.

The rearrangement links TRBV5-5 to TRBJ2-7; 9 bases line up with TRBD1. CDR3 length: 13 amino acids. V trimming: 5 bases; J trimming: 3 bases; junction bases outside the gene matches: 3. CDR1 SGHKS and CDR2 YYEKEE come from the germline V gene (reference sequence). Here the CDR3 reads CASRGQGLYEQYF. CDR3 sequence (DNA): TGTGCCAGCAGGGGACAGGGCCTCTACGAGCAGTACTTC.

J is TRBJ2-1 and V is TRBV29-1; unclear D gene. The germline V and J ends were trimmed by 3 bases and 7 bases, with 10 bases remaining between them. The CDR3 is made up of 12 amino acids. Germline assignment: CDR1 SQVTM and CDR2 ANQGSEA. The CDR3 coding sequence is TGCAGCGTTGATTATTCCGGTAATGAGCAGTTCTTC. Encoded protein: CSVDYSGNEQFF.

This clonotype was counted only a few times. The V gene is TRBV6-6, the J gene TRBJ1-1; D is ambiguous. With 2 bases removed from V and 0 bases from J, the gap between germline ends came to 10 bases. Germline-derived CDR1 and CDR2 are MNHNY and SVGAGI (reference sequence). The CDR3 loop spans 15 amino acids. The CDR3 reads CASSYDVKMNTEAFF. CDR3 DNA sequence: TGTGCCAGCAGTTACGATGTGAAAATGAACACTGAAGCTTTCTTT.

This clonotype has more than one count but fewer than ten. The chain carries TRBV12-3 or TRBV12-4 and TRBJ2-6; unclear D gene. Trimming shortened V by 2 bases and J by 0 bases, and 5 bases separated the two germline ends. This CDR3 has 15 amino acids. Written as DNA, the CDR3 is TGTGCCAGCAGTTTACAAGCCTCTGGGGCCAACGTCCTGACTTTC. This encodes CASSLQASGANVLTF.

The J gene is TRBJ1-6, the V gene TRBV29-1, with 8 positions matching TRBD1. Germline CDR1 is SQVTM and CDR2 is ANQGSEA. This CDR3 spans 13 amino acids. Germline trimming cut 5 bases from V and 9 bases from J; bases unmatched to any gene: 6. Written as DNA, the CDR3 is TGCAGCGTTCTCCAGGGGGCAGGTTCACCCCTCCACTTT. Protein sequence: CSVLQGAGSPLHF.

The rearrangement links TRBV5-6 to TRBJ2-3; D may be TRBD1 (6 bases). The CDR3 loop spans 15 amino acids. CDR1 and CDR2 (germline): SGHDT, YYEEEE. The ends were cut back, 2 bases at V and 3 bases at J, with 13 bases in the middle. CDR3 nucleotides: TGTGCCAGCAGCTTCAGGGGCGTGATGACAGATACGCAGTATTTT. Amino acids: CASSFRGVMTDTQYF.

V gene TRBV10-3 combines with J gene TRBJ2-7; D remains unclear. Trimming took 6 bases from V and 0 from J, leaving 6 bases between them. Germline CDR1 ENHRY, CDR2 SYGVKD. The CDR3 sequence is 12 residues long. In nucleotides, the CDR3 is TGTGCCATCAGCCTCAGCTCCTACGAGCAGTACTTC. It encodes CAISLSSYEQYF.

CDR3 nucleotide sequence: TGTGCCAGCAGTTCTCATGACAGGCAAGAGACCCAGTACTTC. It codes for CASSSHDRQETQYF. The V gene is TRBV28, the J gene TRBJ2-5, with D possibly TRBD1 on 6 matching bases. The V end was cut by 4 bases, the J end by 2 bases, with 11 bases between. CDR1 is MDHEN and CDR2 is SYDVKM in the germline V gene. The CDR3 totals 14 residues.

This rearrangement joins TRBV10-3 to TRBJ2-1, with a tentative D call TRBD2 (6 bases). The ends were cut back, 5 bases at V and 1 base at J, with 18 bases in the middle. Germline V CDR1 and CDR2: ENHRY, SYGVKD. The CDR3 is 17 residues long. CDR3 residues: CAISSLREVVSYNEQFF. The CDR3 DNA follows: TGTGCCATCAGTTCCTTGAGGGAGGTGGTTTCCTACAATGAGCAGTTCTTC.

This chain uses TRBV29-1 with TRBJ2-7; TRBD2 agrees at 7 bases. CDR1 is SQVTM and CDR2 is ANQGSEA in the germline V gene. V dropped 5 bases and J dropped 2; count of bases not matched to a gene: 3. The CDR3 length is 12 residues. CDR3 in amino acids: CSVRAGTYEQYF. DNA for the CDR3: TGCAGCGTTCGAGCGGGAACCTACGAGCAGTACTTC.

By share, this clonotype ranks as medium-sized. The chain uses TRBV10-2 and TRBJ2-1, with TRBD1 matching 8 bases. The CDR3 runs to 12 residues. Germline V lookup: CDR1 WSHSY, CDR2 SAAADI. J was trimmed by 8 bases and V by 3 bases; bases with no gene match: 0. In DNA, the CDR3 is TGCGCCAGCAGTGACAGGGGGCATGAGCAGTTCTTC. It codes for CASSDRGHEQFF.

This clonotype was observed a handful of times. The chain links TRBV5-4 to TRBJ2-6; 8 bases agree with TRBD1. The CDR3 sequence is 17 residues long. Per germline, CDR1 SGHNT and CDR2 YYREEE (reference sequence). The V and J ends lost 4 bases and 1 base, in that order; junction bases with no gene match: 7. CDR3 DNA sequence: TGTGCCAGCAGCGATCCTAGGACAGGGTCTGGGGCCAACGTCCTGACTTTC. It encodes CASSDPRTGSGANVLTF. Combining the CDR3 with reference TRBV5-4 and TRBJ2-6 gives the whole variable domain ETGVTQSPTHLIKTRGQQVTLRCSSQSGHNTVSWYQQALGQGPQFIFQYYREEENGRGNFPPRFSGLQFPNYSSELNVNALELDDSALYLCASSDPRTGSGANVLTFGAGSRLTVL.